The sequence of this T cell receptor (beta chain) was determined in a study of blood T cell repertoires in COVID-19. For the study at large: Sample material is recorded as cDNA or gDNA derived from T cells, B-cell-depleted T cells, or PBMCs.

Deletions cut 5 bases from V and 6 bases from J, with 16 bases between. The length of the CDR3 is 14 residues. Germline assignment: CDR1 SEHNR and CDR2 FQNEAQ (reference sequence). Methods used by the authors: Reference gene primer amplification gave nucleated cell count estimates. Produced via immunoSEQ multiplex PCR; TCRdb's table is partial and in-frame only. The V and J calls and clone size are taken from that table; D and trimming were inferred from the DNA. The sample has 200,000 to 250,000 clones, roughly 90% seen once. This chain uses TRBV7-9 with TRBJ1-2, with TRBD1 as a possible D gene (6 bases). Sequenced sample: peripheral blood. This clonotype originated in a woman in her fifties or sixties with acute or convalescent COVID-19. The CDR3 DNA follows: TGTGCCAGCAGCCACCTGGGGGCAGGGCATGGCTACACCTTC. This codes for CASSHLGAGHGYTF.